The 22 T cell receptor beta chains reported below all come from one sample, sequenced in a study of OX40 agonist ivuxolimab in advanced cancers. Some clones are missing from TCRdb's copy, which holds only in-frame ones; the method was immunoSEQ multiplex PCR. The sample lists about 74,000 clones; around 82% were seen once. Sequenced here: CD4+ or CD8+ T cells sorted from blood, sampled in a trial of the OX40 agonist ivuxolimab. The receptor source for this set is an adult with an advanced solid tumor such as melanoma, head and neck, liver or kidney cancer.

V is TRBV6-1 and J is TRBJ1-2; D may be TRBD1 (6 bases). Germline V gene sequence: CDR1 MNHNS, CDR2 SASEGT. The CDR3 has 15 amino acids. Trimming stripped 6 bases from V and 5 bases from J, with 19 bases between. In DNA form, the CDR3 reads TGTGCCAGCAGGGCCCCGGTCAGGGGAAAGTATGGCTACACCTTC. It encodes CASRAPVRGKYGYTF.

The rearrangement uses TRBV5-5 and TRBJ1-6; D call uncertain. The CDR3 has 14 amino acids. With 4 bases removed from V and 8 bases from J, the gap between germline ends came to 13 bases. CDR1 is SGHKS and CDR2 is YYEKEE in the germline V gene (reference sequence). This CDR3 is CASSGRVQDSPLHF. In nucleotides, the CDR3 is TGTGCCAGCAGCGGCCGGGTGCAGGATTCACCCCTCCACTTT.

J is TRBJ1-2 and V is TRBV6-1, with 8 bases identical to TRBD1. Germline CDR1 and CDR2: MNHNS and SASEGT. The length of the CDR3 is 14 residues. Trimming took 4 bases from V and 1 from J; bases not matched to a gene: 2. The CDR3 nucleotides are TGTGCCAGCAGTGGGGACAGGAGTAACTATGGCTACACCTTC. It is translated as CASSGDRSNYGYTF.

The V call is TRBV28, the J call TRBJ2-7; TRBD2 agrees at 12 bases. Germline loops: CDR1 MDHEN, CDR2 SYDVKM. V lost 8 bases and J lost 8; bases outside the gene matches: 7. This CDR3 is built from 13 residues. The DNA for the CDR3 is TGTGCCAGCCTTCTCCTAGCGGGAGGGAAGCAGTACTTC. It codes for CASLLLAGGKQYF.

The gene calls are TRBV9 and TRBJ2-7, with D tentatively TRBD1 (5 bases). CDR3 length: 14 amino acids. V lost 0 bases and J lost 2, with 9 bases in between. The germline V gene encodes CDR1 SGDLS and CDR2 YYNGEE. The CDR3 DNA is TGTGCCAGCAGCGTAGCTCTAGGGGCCTACGAGCAGTACTTC. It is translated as CASSVALGAYEQYF.

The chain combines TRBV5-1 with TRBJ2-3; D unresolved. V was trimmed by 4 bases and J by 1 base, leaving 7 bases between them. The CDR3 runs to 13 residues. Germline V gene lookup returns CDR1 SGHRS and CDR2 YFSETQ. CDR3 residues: CASSLFRTDTQYF. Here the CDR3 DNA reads TGCGCCAGCAGCCTTTTTCGCACAGATACGCAGTATTTT.

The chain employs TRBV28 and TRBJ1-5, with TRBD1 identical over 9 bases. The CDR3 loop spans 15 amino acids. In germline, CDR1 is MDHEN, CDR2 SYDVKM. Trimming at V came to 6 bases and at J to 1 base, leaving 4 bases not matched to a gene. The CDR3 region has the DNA TGTGCCAGCAGGTCCGGGACAGGGAGCAATCAGCCCCAGCATTTT. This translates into CASRSGTGSNQPQHF.

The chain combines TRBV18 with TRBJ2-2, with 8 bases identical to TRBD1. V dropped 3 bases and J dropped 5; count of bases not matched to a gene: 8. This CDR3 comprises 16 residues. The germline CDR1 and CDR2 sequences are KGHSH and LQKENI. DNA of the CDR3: TGTGCCAGCTCACCGGTCGGACAGGGAGGAACCGGGGAGCTGTTTTTT. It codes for CASSPVGQGGTGELFF.

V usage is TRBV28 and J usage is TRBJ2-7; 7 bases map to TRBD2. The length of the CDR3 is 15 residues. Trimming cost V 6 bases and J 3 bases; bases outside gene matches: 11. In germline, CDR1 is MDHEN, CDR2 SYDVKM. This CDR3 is CASSPGSGGSYEQYF. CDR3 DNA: TGTGCCAGCAGCCCAGGGAGTGGCGGGAGCTACGAGCAGTACTTC.

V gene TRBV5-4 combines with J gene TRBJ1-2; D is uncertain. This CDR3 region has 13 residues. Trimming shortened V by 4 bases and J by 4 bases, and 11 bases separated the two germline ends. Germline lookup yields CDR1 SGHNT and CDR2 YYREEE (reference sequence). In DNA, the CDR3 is TGTGCCAGCAGCCAAGATCCGGTCTATGGCTACACCTTC. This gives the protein CASSQDPVYGYTF. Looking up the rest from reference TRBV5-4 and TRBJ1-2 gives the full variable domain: ETGVTQSPTHLIKTRGQQVTLRCSSQSGHNTVSWYQQALGQGPQFIFQYYREEENGRGNFPPRFSGLQFPNYSSELNVNALELDDSALYLCASSQDPVYGYTFGSGTRLTVV.

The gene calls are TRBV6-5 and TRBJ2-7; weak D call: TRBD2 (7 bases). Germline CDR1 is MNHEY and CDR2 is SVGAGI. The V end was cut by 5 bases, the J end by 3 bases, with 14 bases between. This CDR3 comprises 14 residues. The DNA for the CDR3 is TGTGCCAGCAGTACGGGGGGCAGGAGCTACGAGCAGTACTTC. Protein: CASSTGGRSYEQYF.

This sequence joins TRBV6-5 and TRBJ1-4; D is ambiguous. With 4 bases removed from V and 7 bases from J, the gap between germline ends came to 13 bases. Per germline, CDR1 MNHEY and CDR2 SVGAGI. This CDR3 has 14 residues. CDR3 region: CASSLKLRAEKLFF. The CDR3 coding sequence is TGTGCCAGCAGTTTGAAGCTGAGGGCTGAAAAACTGTTTTTT.

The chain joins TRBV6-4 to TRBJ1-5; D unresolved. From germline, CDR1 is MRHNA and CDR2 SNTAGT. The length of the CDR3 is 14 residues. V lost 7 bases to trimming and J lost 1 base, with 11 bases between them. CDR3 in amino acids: CASTVAVSNQPQHF. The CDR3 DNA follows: TGTGCCAGCACCGTGGCAGTAAGCAATCAGCCCCAGCATTTT.

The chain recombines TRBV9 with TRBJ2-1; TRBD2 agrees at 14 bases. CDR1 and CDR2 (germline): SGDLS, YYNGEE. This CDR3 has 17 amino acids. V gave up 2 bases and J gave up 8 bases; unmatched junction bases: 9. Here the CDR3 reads CASSVEWTSGRNYEQFF. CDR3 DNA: TGTGCCAGCAGCGTTGAATGGACTAGCGGGAGGAACTATGAGCAGTTCTTC.

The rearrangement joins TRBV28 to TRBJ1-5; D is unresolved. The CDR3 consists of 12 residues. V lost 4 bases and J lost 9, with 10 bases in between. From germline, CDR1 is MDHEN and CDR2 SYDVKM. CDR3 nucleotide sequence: TGTGCCAGCAGTTCCGATCTTTTGCCCCAGCATTTT. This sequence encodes CASSSDLLPQHF.

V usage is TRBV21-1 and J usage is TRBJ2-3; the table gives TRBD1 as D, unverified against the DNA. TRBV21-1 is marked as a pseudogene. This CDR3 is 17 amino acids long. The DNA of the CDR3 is TGTGCCAGCAGCAAAGGGAGATACGGGACAGGGGAAGATACGCAGTATTTT. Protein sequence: CASSKGRYGTGEDTQYF.

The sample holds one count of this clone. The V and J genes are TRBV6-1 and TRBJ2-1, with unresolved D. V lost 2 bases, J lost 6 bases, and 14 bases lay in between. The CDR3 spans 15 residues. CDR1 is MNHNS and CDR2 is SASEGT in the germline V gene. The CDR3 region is CASSERVALVNEQFF. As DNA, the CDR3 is TGTGCCAGCAGTGAAAGGGTCGCGTTGGTCAATGAGCAGTTCTTC.

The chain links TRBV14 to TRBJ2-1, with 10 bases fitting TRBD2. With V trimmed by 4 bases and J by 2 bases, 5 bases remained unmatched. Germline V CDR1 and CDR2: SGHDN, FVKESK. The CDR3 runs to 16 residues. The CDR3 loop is CASSPGLARTYNEQFF. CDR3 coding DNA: TGTGCCAGCAGCCCGGGACTAGCGAGAACCTACAATGAGCAGTTCTTC.

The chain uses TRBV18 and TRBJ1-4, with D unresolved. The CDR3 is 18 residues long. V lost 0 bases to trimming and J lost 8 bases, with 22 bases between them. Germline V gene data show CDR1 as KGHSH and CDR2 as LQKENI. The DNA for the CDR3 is TGTGCCAGCTCACCACCTGCCCCCTTGGGTCTAGCTTACGAAAAACTGTTTTTT. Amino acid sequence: CASSPPAPLGLAYEKLFF. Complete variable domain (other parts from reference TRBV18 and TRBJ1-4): NAGVMQNPRHLVRRRGQEARLRCSPMKGHSHVYWYRQLPEEGLKFMVYLQKENIIDESGMPKERFSAEFPKEGPSILRIQQVVRGDSAAYFCASSPPAPLGLAYEKLFFGSGTQLSVL.

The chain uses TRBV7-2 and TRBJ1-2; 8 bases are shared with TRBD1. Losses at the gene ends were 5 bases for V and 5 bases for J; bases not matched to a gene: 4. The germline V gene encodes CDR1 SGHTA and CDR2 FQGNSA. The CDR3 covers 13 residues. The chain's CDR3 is CASSMDRAYGYTF. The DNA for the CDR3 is TGTGCCAGCAGCATGGACAGGGCGTATGGCTACACCTTC.

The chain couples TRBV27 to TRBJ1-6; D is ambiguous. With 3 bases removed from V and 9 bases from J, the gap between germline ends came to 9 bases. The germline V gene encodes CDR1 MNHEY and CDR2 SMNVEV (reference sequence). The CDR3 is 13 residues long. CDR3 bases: TGTGCCAGCAGTTTTACGGCAACTTCACCCCTCCACTTT. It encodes CASSFTATSPLHF.

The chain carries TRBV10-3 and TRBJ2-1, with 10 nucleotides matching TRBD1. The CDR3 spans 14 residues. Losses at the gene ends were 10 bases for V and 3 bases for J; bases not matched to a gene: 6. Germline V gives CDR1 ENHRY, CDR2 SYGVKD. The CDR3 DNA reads TGTGCCACTCGCGGGACAGGGGACTACAATGAGCAGTTCTTC. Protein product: CATRGTGDYNEQFF.